The 18 T cell receptor beta chains below were found in one sample sequenced in a study of regulatory T cells in long-lasting Graves disease (dated by TCRdb to about 2021). Library construction relied on multiplex PCR. Sequencing instrument: Illumina HiSeq 4000. CDR3 regions were amplified by Arm-PCR with iRepertoire HTBI primers to construct TCR beta libraries. Using fastp at Q25 and MiXCR, TCRdb reprocessed the public reads and kept productive beta chains. Rows are unified per CDR3 protein, each entry keeping the most common DNA and genes. A total of 450,000 to 500,000 distinct CDR3 sequences appear in this sample, about 17% of them only once. The top ten clones comprise more than 10% of the sample. The time point label, as the study defines it: newly diagnosed GD, antithyroid drugs for less than 3 months. For both TCR sequencing and RNA sequencing, RNA was extracted from PBMCs using TRIzol. These records were also assigned to another study, of T cells in Graves' hyperthyroidism and ophthalmopathy.

The sequenced sample was peripheral blood mononuclear cells (PBMCs), obtained at new diagnosis, from a patient treated with antithyroid drugs. These receptors were taken from a man aged 35-49 years with Graves disease. Donor details come from another sample of the same person, matched by shared clones.

This clonotype was recorded at least ten times. V gene TRBV20-1 combines with J gene TRBJ2-5, with TRBD2 matching 13 bases. The CDR3 covers 13 residues. CDR1 DFQATT and CDR2 SNEGSKA come from the germline V gene (reference sequence). CDR3: CRGTSGTQETQYF. The CDR3 coding sequence is TGCAGAGGGACTAGCGGGACCCAAGAGACCCAGTACTTC.

This clonotype is a singleton in its sample. A read error may explain this, as a much larger clone is one base away. V gene TRBV6-2 or TRBV6-3 combines with J gene TRBJ2-7, with 7 bases matching TRBD1. There are 17 residues in the CDR3. V dropped 6 bases and J dropped 3; count of bases not matched to a gene: 17. In germline, CDR1 is MNHEY, CDR2 SVGEGT. The CDR3 DNA reads as TGTGCCAGCAGGCAGTTAGGTATAGGACAGGTGGTCTACGAGCAGTACTTC. This encodes CASRQLGIGQVVYEQYF.

In DNA, the CDR3 is TGTGCCAGCAGCTCAGGACTCCTACGTGGGGATACGCAGTATTTT. As protein: CASSSGLLRGDTQYF. The chain links TRBV11-2 to TRBJ2-3; a weak D match, TRBD2 (5 bases). This CDR3 spans 15 amino acids. Germline assignment: CDR1 SGHAT and CDR2 FQNNGV. V was cut by 4 bases and J by 6 bases, with 17 bases left in between.

Remarks on this clonotype: A much larger clonotype is one base distant, so this may be a read error. The chain uses TRBV7-8 and TRBJ2-1; D is perhaps TRBD1 (5 bases). This CDR3 is built from 16 residues. Trimming pared 1 base from V and 4 bases from J, leaving 14 bases between. Germline V lookup: CDR1 SGHVS, CDR2 FQNEAQ. CDR3 nucleotides: TGTGCCAGCAGCTTAGAGGGGATTAGCTTTTACAATGAGCAGTTCTTC. This sequence encodes CASSLEGISFYNEQFF.

In the case of this clonotype: A read error is possible here, since a much larger clone lies one base away. V and J are TRBV20-1 and TRBJ1-1; D may be TRBD1 (6 bases). CDR3 length: 13 residues. Germline V gene sequence: CDR1 DFQATT, CDR2 SNEGSKA (reference sequence). CDR3 nucleotides: TGCAGTGCTTTTACAGGGCCTCTATCTGAAGCTCTCTTT. Amino acid sequence: CSAFTGPLSEALF.

A few counts support this clonotype. The J gene is TRBJ2-3, the V gene TRBV30; TRBD2 agrees at 9 bases. Germline V gives CDR1 GTSNPN, CDR2 SVGIG (reference sequence). This CDR3 is 13 amino acids long. The J segment lost 3 bases and the V segment lost 3 bases, leaving 1 base of the junction unmatched. The CDR3 DNA follows: TGTGCCTGGAGCCTAGCGGGGACAGATACGCAGTATTTT. It is translated as CAWSLAGTDTQYF. The full variable domain, completed using reference TRBV30 and TRBJ2-3, is SQTIHQWPATLVQPVGSPLSLECTVEGTSNPNLYWYRQAAGRGLQLLFYSVGIGQISSEVPQNLSASRPQDRQFILSSKKLLLSDSGFYLCAWSLAGTDTQYFGPGTRLTVL.

Of note for this clonotype: This clone may be a read error of a much larger clone one base away. The chain employs TRBV27 and TRBJ2-1; TRBD2 matches at 8 bases. CDR1 and CDR2 from the germline V gene are MNHEY and SMNVEV (reference sequence). This CDR3 spans 16 amino acids. The trim removed 7 bases at V and 0 bases at J, leaving 8 bases unmatched. The CDR3 nucleotides are TGTGCCAGCACCAAATACCGGGAGGGCTCCTACAATGAGCAGTTCTTC. Its translation: CASTKYREGSYNEQFF.

This clonotype was seen repeatedly, ten times or more. The chain uses TRBV5-1 and TRBJ2-3; 8 bases agree with TRBD1. The ends lost 4 bases at V and 5 bases at J; junction bases unmatched: 6. The germline CDR1 and CDR2 sequences are SGHRS and YFSETQ. The CDR3 extends over 14 amino acids. The CDR3 sequence is CASSTQGAGDTQYF. The CDR3 DNA follows: TGCGCCAGCAGCACTCAGGGGGCGGGAGATACGCAGTATTTT.

A few counts support this clonotype. DNA of the CDR3: TGTGCCAGCAGTTACCGGGACAGCACCAATGAGCAGTTCTTC. It codes for CASSYRDSTNEQFF. The chain links TRBV6-5 to TRBJ2-1, with TRBD1 matching 7 bases. Germline CDR1 MNHEY, CDR2 SVGAGI. CDR3 length: 14 amino acids. The V gene end was trimmed by 2 bases and the J gene end by 6 bases; junction bases not matched to a gene: 4.

This clonotype was observed at least ten times. This rearrangement joins TRBV20-1 to TRBJ2-3; 8 bases map to TRBD2. The CDR3 runs 13 residues. Trimming took 3 bases from V and 5 from J; bases not matched to a gene: 4. CDR1 DFQATT and CDR2 SNEGSKA come from the germline V gene (reference sequence). This CDR3 reads CSARPSGLDTQYF. The CDR3 DNA follows: TGCAGTGCTAGGCCTAGCGGGCTAGATACGCAGTATTTT.

V is TRBV14 and J is TRBJ1-2; TRBD1 might be the D (5 bases). This CDR3 spans 15 amino acids. V dropped 4 bases and J dropped 7 bases, with 19 bases sitting between them. The germline V gene has CDR1 SGHDN and CDR2 FVKESK. CDR3 protein: CASSRPGPPGVGYTF. The CDR3 DNA reads TGTGCCAGCAGCCGACCAGGACCGCCGGGGGTTGGCTACACCTTC.

This clonotype was observed many times. V gene TRBV28 combines with J gene TRBJ2-1, with 8 bases identical to TRBD1. Trimming removed 1 base from V and 7 bases from J; junction bases left unmatched: 3. The CDR3 totals 14 residues. Germline CDR1 MDHEN, CDR2 SYDVKM. Here the CDR3 reads CASSLYRGWNEQFF. The CDR3 DNA reads as TGTGCCAGCAGTTTATACAGGGGGTGGAATGAGCAGTTCTTC.

At least ten counts were recorded for this clonotype. The chain has TRBV30 and TRBJ2-1; D possibly corresponds to TRBD1 (5 bases). Germline loops: CDR1 GTSNPN, CDR2 SVGIG (reference sequence). Trimming took off 2 bases at V and 6 bases at J, with 11 bases between the two ends. This CDR3 is built from 13 residues. This CDR3 reads CAWSFDSPNEQFF. As DNA, the CDR3 is TGTGCCTGGAGTTTCGACAGCCCCAATGAGCAGTTCTTC. The variable domain in full, completed from reference TRBV30 and TRBJ2-1, reads SQTIHQWPATLVQPVGSPLSLECTVEGTSNPNLYWYRQAAGRGLQLLFYSVGIGQISSEVPQNLSASRPQDRQFILSSKKLLLSDSGFYLCAWSFDSPNEQFFGPGTRLTVL.

This clonotype was seen many times. The rearrangement uses TRBV29-1 and TRBJ2-2, with no clear D. The CDR3 runs 11 residues. The V gene lost 2 bases and the J gene lost 6 bases, with 4 bases spanning the gap. CDR1 and CDR2 (germline): SQVTM, ANQGSEA. CDR3 coding DNA: TGCAGCGTTGAAAAGGCCGGGGAGCTGTTTTTT. Amino acid sequence: CSVEKAGELFF.

This clonotype was seen repeatedly, ten times or more. V is TRBV20-1 and J is TRBJ2-3; 7 nucleotides agree with TRBD2. Germline values: CDR1 DFQATT, CDR2 SNEGSKA (reference sequence). J gave up 2 bases and V 7 bases, and 15 bases lay outside the gene matches. The CDR3 runs 16 residues. In DNA, the CDR3 is TGCAGTGTTTCCCGCCCGGCTAGCGGACCCACAGATACGCAGTATTTT. It codes for CSVSRPASGPTDTQYF.

This clonotype was seen many times. The CDR3 sequence: CASRQGMEETQYF. The CDR3 DNA sequence: TGTGCCAGCAGACAGGGGATGGAGGAGACCCAGTACTTC. The chain joins TRBV28 to TRBJ2-5; 7 nucleotides match TRBD1. The CDR3 spans 13 residues. V was pared by 6 bases and J by 5 bases, with 6 bases of the junction left unmatched. Germline CDR1 and CDR2: MDHEN and SYDVKM.

This clonotype was found a few times. The chain has TRBV15 and TRBJ2-3; TRBD1 matches 8 bases. CDR3 size: 15 residues. Trimming took 2 bases from V and 4 from J; bases not matched to a gene: 5. CDR1 is LNHNV, CDR2 YYDKDF, per germline (reference sequence). CDR3 DNA sequence: TGTGCCACCAGCAGACCTCAGGGGGCCTCAGATACGCAGTATTTT. Translating it yields CATSRPQGASDTQYF. Full variable domain (rest looked up from reference TRBV15 and TRBJ2-3): DAMVIQNPRYQVTQFGKPVTLSCSQTLNHNVMYWYQQKSSQAPKLLFHYYDKDFNNEADTPDNFQSRRPNTSFCFLDIRSPGLGDTAMYLCATSRPQGASDTQYFGPGTRLTVL.

The genes are TRBV27 and TRBJ1-1, with 7 positions matching TRBD1. The germline V gene encodes CDR1 MNHEY and CDR2 SMNVEV (reference sequence). Trimming cost V 7 bases and J 3 bases; bases outside gene matches: 8. The CDR3 totals 14 residues. The CDR3 region is CASKRDRVDTEAFF. For the CDR3, the DNA is TGTGCCAGCAAGAGAGACAGGGTTGACACTGAAGCTTTCTTT.